The 14 T cell receptor beta chains given below trace back to one sample, sequenced in a study of T-cell memory formation after mild COVID-19. TCRdb recomputed calls from the 5' RACE reads with MiXCR, one row per CDR3 protein. The table has roughly 500,000 distinct CDR3 sequences, around 20% seen once; the top ten hold approximately 12%. Specimen: PBMCs or a T cell subset sorted from them (not recorded which). These receptor sequences come from an adult woman who had mild COVID-19 (a few samples of this study predate the infection). Cell type and time point are not known.

V is TRBV7-2 and J is TRBJ2-1; 9 bases match TRBD2. J lost 4 bases, V lost 1 base, and 5 bases had no gene match. Germline V CDR1 and CDR2: SGHTA, FQGNSA. There are 16 residues in the CDR3. CDR3 sequence reads: CASSLGLAEKYNEQFF. DNA of the CDR3: TGTGCCAGCAGCTTAGGACTAGCGGAAAAGTACAATGAGCAGTTCTTC. Based on the CDR3 plus reference TRBV7-2 and TRBJ2-1, the full variable domain is GAGVSQSPSNKVTEKGKDVELRCDPISGHTALYWYRQSLGQGLEFLIYFQGNSAPDKSGLPSDRFSAERTGGSVSTLTIQRTQQEDSAVYLCASSLGLAEKYNEQFFGPGTRLTVL.

This clonotype came up many times. The chain combines TRBV5-1 with TRBJ2-4; D is undetermined. Germline CDR1 reads SGHRS; CDR2 reads YFSETQ. This CDR3 spans 14 amino acids. Trimming left V 0 bases short and J 8 bases short, with 12 bases between. In nucleotides, the CDR3 is TGCGCCAGCAGCTTGGATCTTATGAAAGACATTCAGTACTTC. Its protein product is CASSLDLMKDIQYF.

This clonotype showed up just a few times. V and J are TRBV7-9 and TRBJ1-1, with TRBD1 matching 10 bases. CDR3 length equals 18 residues. The V gene's germline CDR1 is SEHNR and CDR2 FQNEAQ (reference sequence). J gave up 0 bases and V 5 bases, and 12 bases lay outside the gene matches. The CDR3 sequence is CASSPRGTGVTLNTEAFF. The CDR3 DNA follows: TGTGCCAGCAGCCCCCGCGGGACAGGGGTAACCTTGAACACTGAAGCTTTCTTT.

This clonotype was counted only a few times. This chain links TRBV12-3 or TRBV12-4 with TRBJ2-5; D gene unclear. The CDR3 runs to 14 residues. V shed 6 bases and J shed 5 bases, with 16 bases lying between them. This chain's CDR3 is CASSPLGMAETQYF. The CDR3 nucleotides are TGTGCCAGCAGCCCCCTGGGGATGGCTGAGACCCAGTACTTC.

This chain's CDR3 is CASSHPDRSGFCTEAFF. Here the CDR3 DNA reads TGCGCCAGCAGTCATCCCGACAGGAGCGGTTTTTGCACTGAAGCTTTCTTT. The chain uses TRBV23-1 and TRBJ1-1; tentatively, D is TRBD1 (6 bases). TRBV23-1 is known as an ORF, though its function is uncertain. The V and J ends lost 3 bases and 4 bases respectively, with 21 bases between them. This CDR3 has 17 amino acids.

This clonotype was seen only a few times. V is TRBV5-1 and J is TRBJ2-7, with no clear D. Trimming left V 4 bases short and J 6 bases short, with 17 bases between. Germline V gene lookup returns CDR1 SGHRS and CDR2 YFSETQ. This CDR3 comprises 14 residues. This CDR3 is CASSPRVVSPEQYF. In nucleotides, the CDR3 is TGCGCCAGCAGCCCCCGCGTTGTGAGCCCCGAGCAGTACTTC.

This clonotype was detected only a few times. The CDR3, as DNA: TGTGCCAGCAGCCAAGATCTAGTCGGATCTGGGGCCAACGTCCTGACTTTC. Residues: CASSQDLVGSGANVLTF. The chain joins TRBV14 to TRBJ2-6; no definite D call. Trimming removed 0 bases at V and 1 base at J, with 10 bases between. Germline V gene sequence: CDR1 SGHDN, CDR2 FVKESK. The CDR3 is 17 amino acids. Looking up the rest from reference TRBV14 and TRBJ2-6 gives the full variable domain: EAGVTQFPSHSVIEKGQTVTLRCDPISGHDNLYWYRRVMGKEIKFLLHFVKESKQDESGMPNNRFLAERTGGTYSTLKVQPAELEDSGVYFCASSQDLVGSGANVLTFGAGSRLTVL.

This clonotype was counted a few times. This chain joins TRBV5-1 and TRBJ2-3; possible D gene TRBD2, 5 bases. The CDR3 length is 15 residues. Germline CDR1 and CDR2: SGHRS and YFSETQ. V was cut by 4 bases and J by 5 bases, with 17 bases left in between. Written as DNA, the CDR3 is TGCGCCAGCAGCACCCAAGGACTGGTAGGAGATACGCAGTATTTT. Protein sequence: CASSTQGLVGDTQYF.

This clonotype has more than one count but fewer than ten. The chain joins TRBV30 to TRBJ2-1, with 13 bases matching TRBD2. The CDR3 is made up of 16 amino acids. Germline V gene lookup returns CDR1 GTSNPN and CDR2 SVGIG (reference sequence). V dropped 2 bases and J dropped 7; count of bases not matched to a gene: 8. CDR3: CAWSPSGLAGRNEQFF. DNA for the CDR3: TGTGCCTGGAGTCCCTCGGGACTAGCGGGACGAAATGAGCAGTTCTTC.

CDR3 bases: TGCGCCAGCAGCTCGGCACAGGCCGCCGGGGCGGGCTACACCTTC. As protein: CASSSAQAAGAGYTF. The chain carries TRBV5-1 and TRBJ1-2; the D gene is possibly TRBD1 (5 bases). This CDR3 has 15 amino acids. V shed 3 bases and J shed 8 bases, with 20 bases lying between them. Germline CDR1 reads SGHRS; CDR2 reads YFSETQ.

The gene calls are TRBV5-1 and TRBJ2-2; D ambiguous. V lost 0 bases and J 7 bases, leaving 13 bases between the germline ends. The germline V gene has CDR1 SGHRS and CDR2 YFSETQ. This CDR3 spans 15 amino acids. For the CDR3, the DNA is TGCGCCAGCAGCTTGGACGAACTGAACTTCGGGGAGCTGTTTTTT. This sequence encodes CASSLDELNFGELFF.

This clonotype was observed a few times. The V and J genes are TRBV6-1 and TRBJ1-2; D is undetermined. Per germline, CDR1 MNHNS and CDR2 SASEGT. This CDR3 is 13 amino acids long. V gave up 4 bases and J gave up 7 bases, with 13 bases separating them. CDR3 amino acids: CASSAFARFGYTF. CDR3 sequence (DNA): TGTGCCAGCAGTGCCTTCGCCAGGTTTGGCTACACCTTC.

This clonotype has a handful of counts. The gene calls are TRBV12-3 or TRBV12-4 and TRBJ1-1; 7 bases align to TRBD1. V dropped 6 bases and J dropped 3; count of bases not matched to a gene: 16. This CDR3 spans 17 amino acids. CDR3 coding DNA: TGTGCCAGCAGCCCCCCCCGTGGACAGGACCGGGACACTGAAGCTTTCTTT. This sequence encodes CASSPPRGQDRDTEAFF.

The chain recombines TRBV2 with TRBJ1-1; TRBD1 matches at 8 bases. This CDR3 has 15 amino acids. Germline assignment: CDR1 SNHLY and CDR2 FYNNEI. With V trimmed by 7 bases and J by 7 bases, 14 bases remained unmatched. The DNA for the CDR3 is TGTGCCAGCACCCTGATAAGGACAGGGAAAATTGAAGCTTTCTTT. It codes for CASTLIRTGKIEAFF.